This entry lists 21 T cell receptor beta chains sequenced from one sample in a study of shared clonotypes between healthy human individuals. Method: immunoSEQ multiplex PCR; TCRdb's copy keeps in-frame clones and lacks some. The sample holds some 2.1 million clones, 93% seen once. Terminally differentiated effector memory CD45RA+ cells were left out of the naive CD8 fraction, which was CD45RO-negative and positively selected for CCR7. Sequenced sample: naive CD8+ T cells from PBMCs. The receptors were gathered from a young man in good health. Some clones in this sample may be carry-over from other donors' samples.

Concerning this clone itself: This CDR3 is also generated by other DNA sequences in the sample. The chain links TRBV7-9 to TRBJ2-7, with 7 bases matching TRBD2. The J segment lost 7 bases and the V segment lost 4 bases, leaving 4 bases of the junction unmatched. Germline CDR1 and CDR2: SEHNR and FQNEAQ (reference sequence). The CDR3 extends over 12 amino acids. CDR3 sequence: CASSSSGGEQYF. CDR3 in DNA: TGTGCCAGCAGCTCCTCGGGAGGTGAGCAGTACTTC.

In this sample, this clone turned up once. The same CDR3 can be traced to other DNA sequences in this sample. The chain joins TRBV27 to TRBJ2-7; 8 nucleotides line up with TRBD1. Germline trimming cut 6 bases from V and 4 bases from J; bases unmatched to any gene: 8. Germline V gene sequence: CDR1 MNHEY, CDR2 SMNVEV (reference sequence). The CDR3 has 14 amino acids. This CDR3 is CASSPRQGWYEQYF. CDR3 sequence (DNA): TGTGCCAGCAGCCCGCGACAGGGGTGGTACGAGCAGTACTTC.

This clone came up once. J is TRBJ1-1 and V is TRBV5-4; D is unclear. The V end lost 1 base, the J end lost 1 base, and 8 bases lay between the germline ends. Germline CDR1 SGHNT, CDR2 YYREEE (reference sequence). This CDR3 is built from 14 residues. Here the CDR3 DNA reads TGTGCCAGCAGCTTGAGGGTGAAGAACACTGAAGCTTTCTTT. Protein product: CASSLRVKNTEAFF.

The rearrangement links TRBV5-6 to TRBJ2-1; 11 bases fit TRBD2. The V and J ends lost 4 bases and 4 bases, in that order; junction bases with no gene match: 7. CDR1 and CDR2 from the germline V gene are SGHDT and YYEEEE. CDR3 size: 16 residues. The DNA for the CDR3 is TGTGCCAGCAGCGCAAGGGGACTAGCGGAGTACAATGAGCAGTTCTTC. Its translation is CASSARGLAEYNEQFF.

The chain joins TRBV7-3 to TRBJ2-1, with 8 bases fitting TRBD1. Germline V gives CDR1 SGHTA, CDR2 FQGTGA. The J segment lost 2 bases and the V segment lost 5 bases, leaving 5 bases of the junction unmatched. The CDR3 consists of 15 residues. CDR3 in amino acids: CASSLEGQAYNEQFF. CDR3 nucleotide sequence: TGTGCCAGCAGCCTCGAGGGACAGGCCTACAATGAGCAGTTCTTC.

There are a few counts of this clone. V gene TRBV27 combines with J gene TRBJ1-5; D gene uncertain. This CDR3 contains 15 residues. Germline V gene data show CDR1 as MNHEY and CDR2 as SMNVEV (reference sequence). Trimming stripped 0 bases from V and 4 bases from J, with 10 bases between. The CDR3 loop reads CASSLSGSGNQPQHF. CDR3 in DNA: TGTGCCAGCAGTTTATCGGGCAGTGGGAATCAGCCCCAGCATTTT.

The chain combines TRBV7-8 with TRBJ1-2, with 7 bases matching TRBD1. This CDR3 has 13 residues. Trimming cost V 5 bases and J 6 bases; bases outside gene matches: 6. The germline V gene has CDR1 SGHVS and CDR2 FQNEAQ. The chain's CDR3 is CASSLGTVNGYTF. CDR3 DNA: TGTGCCAGCAGCCTCGGGACAGTAAATGGCTACACCTTC.

CDR3 nucleotides: TGTGCCAGCAGCTTAGGGCGGGGTGCCGGGTACTTC. It translates to CASSLGRGAGYF. This chain connects TRBV11-2 to TRBJ2-7; D is possibly TRBD2 (6 bases). The CDR3 spans 12 residues. CDR1 and CDR2 (germline): SGHAT, FQNNGV. Deletions cut 1 base from V and 12 bases from J, with 13 bases between.

J is TRBJ2-3 and V is TRBV7-2; 7 bases are a match to TRBD2. Trimming at V came to 5 bases and at J to 1 base, leaving 12 bases not matched to a gene. CDR3 length equals 17 residues. CDR1 is SGHTA, CDR2 FQGNSA, per germline. Here the CDR3 reads CASSPLWGGEGTDTQYF. The DNA of the CDR3 is TGTGCCAGCAGCCCCCTATGGGGGGGAGAGGGCACAGATACGCAGTATTTT.

V and J are TRBV7-2 and TRBJ2-2, with TRBD1 as a possible D gene (5 bases). The CDR3 is 17 residues long. V was shortened by 1 base and J by 1 base, with 13 bases between the two germline ends. The germline gives CDR1 SGHTA, CDR2 FQGNSA. The CDR3 DNA follows: TGTGCCAGCAGCTTAGAAAGGTCAGGGAAGAACACCGGGGAGCTGTTTTTT. Translated, it gives CASSLERSGKNTGELFF.

The chain carries TRBV4-3 and TRBJ1-1; 8 bases are a match to TRBD1. In germline, CDR1 is LGHNA, CDR2 YSLEER. The CDR3 spans 17 residues. V lost 1 base and J lost 0; bases outside the gene matches: 7. For the CDR3, the DNA is TGCGCCAGCAGCCAAGGCAGGGGGCTACCCCTGAACACTGAAGCTTTCTTT. As protein: CASSQGRGLPLNTEAFF.

Of note for this clone: The same CDR3 also results from other DNA sequences found in this sample. DNA of the CDR3: TGTGCCAGCAGCTCGGGCCTAAACACTGAAGCTTTCTTT. Protein product: CASSSGLNTEAFF. The chain recombines TRBV11-2 with TRBJ1-1, with no clear D. The CDR3 consists of 13 residues. Germline CDR1 and CDR2: SGHAT and FQNNGV. Trimming shortened V by 4 bases and J by 2 bases, and 8 bases separated the two germline ends.

This chain connects TRBV28 to TRBJ1-5; D is unresolved. Trimming took 7 bases from V and 4 from J, leaving 17 bases between them. CDR1 is MDHEN and CDR2 is SYDVKM in the germline V gene. The CDR3 runs 15 residues. CDR3 DNA sequence: TGTGCCAGCAATTCAAACACTGCTGGGAATCAGCCCCAGCATTTT. Its translation: CASNSNTAGNQPQHF. Together with reference TRBV28 and TRBJ1-5, the CDR3 gives the full variable domain: DVKVTQSSRYLVKRTGEKVFLECVQDMDHENMFWYRQDPGLGLRLIYFSYDVKMKEKGDIPEGYSVSREKKERFSLILESASTNQTSMYLCASNSNTAGNQPQHFGDGTRLSIL.

The gene calls are TRBV5-3 and TRBJ1-1; no reliable D call. TRBV5-3 is reported as an ORF; its role is uncertain. The CDR3 is made up of 15 amino acids. Trimming took 4 bases from V and 0 from J, leaving 13 bases between them. CDR3 in amino acids: CARSPGWRLNTEAFF. The DNA for the CDR3 is TGTGCCAGAAGCCCAGGATGGAGGCTGAACACTGAAGCTTTCTTT.

This chain uses TRBV30 with TRBJ2-7, with 11 bases matching TRBD2. With 3 bases clipped from V and 2 bases from J, the junction kept 6 bases outside the gene matches. The CDR3 has 15 amino acids. Germline V gene data show CDR1 as GTSNPN and CDR2 as SVGIG (reference sequence). The CDR3 region has the DNA TGTGCCTGGAGCTACTCACTAGCGGGGGCCTACGAGCAGTACTTC. It yields the protein CAWSYSLAGAYEQYF.

The chain links TRBV19 to TRBJ2-1; TRBD2 is a possible D gene (6 bases). The CDR3 contains 14 residues. Germline values: CDR1 LNHDA, CDR2 SQIVND (reference sequence). Deletions cut 6 bases from V and 0 bases from J, with 9 bases between. CDR3 sequence: CASSFSGSYNEQFF. For the CDR3, the DNA is TGTGCCAGTAGCTTTAGCGGCTCCTACAATGAGCAGTTCTTC. Based on the CDR3 plus reference TRBV19 and TRBJ2-1, the full variable domain is DGGITQSPKYLFRKEGQNVTLSCEQNLNHDAMYWYRQDPGQGLRLIYYSQIVNDFQKGDIAEGYSVSREKKESFPLTVTSAQKNPTAFYLCASSFSGSYNEQFFGPGTRLTVL.

This rearrangement joins TRBV21-1 to TRBJ1-2. TRBV21-1 is a listed pseudogene. The CDR3 runs 11 residues. The CDR3 reads CASVGRNGYTF. DNA of the CDR3: TGTGCCAGCGTGGGGAGGAATGGCTACACCTTC.

This clone has a single count. The V and J genes are TRBV2 and TRBJ2-7; maybe TRBD1 (6 bases). CDR3 length: 13 residues. The germline V gene has CDR1 SNHLY and CDR2 FYNNEI. V shed 7 bases and J shed 2 bases, with 12 bases lying between them. CDR3 sequence: CASTGVTTYEQYF. In DNA, the CDR3 is TGTGCCAGCACAGGGGTGACAACCTACGAGCAGTACTTC.

The chain links TRBV27 to TRBJ2-1; D gene unclear. Trimming pared 8 bases from V and 7 bases from J, leaving 18 bases between. Germline lookup yields CDR1 MNHEY and CDR2 SMNVEV (reference sequence). The CDR3 runs to 14 residues. This chain's CDR3 is CASQDRWRLNEQFF. The CDR3 nucleotides are TGTGCCAGCCAAGATCGTTGGCGGTTGAATGAGCAGTTCTTC.

This clone was picked up one time. The chain joins TRBV7-9 to TRBJ2-5; D is undetermined. This CDR3 region has 15 residues. Germline lookup yields CDR1 SEHNR and CDR2 FQNEAQ (reference sequence). V lost 3 bases and J 6 bases, leaving 17 bases between the germline ends. The CDR3 protein is CASSFDTGPGKTQYF. As DNA, the CDR3 is TGTGCCAGCAGCTTTGACACGGGCCCTGGTAAGACCCAGTACTTC.

V and J are TRBV9 and TRBJ2-7; the match to TRBD1 covers 7 bases. The germline V gene encodes CDR1 SGDLS and CDR2 YYNGEE. Germline trimming cut 0 bases from V and 3 bases from J; bases unmatched to any gene: 3. The CDR3 runs 14 residues. The CDR3 loop reads CASSVEYRGYEQYF. The DNA of the CDR3 is TGTGCCAGCAGCGTAGAATACAGGGGCTACGAGCAGTACTTC. The full variable domain, rest sourced from reference TRBV9 and TRBJ2-7, is DSGVTQTPKHLITATGQRVTLRCSPRSGDLSVYWYQQSLDQGLQFLIQYYNGEERAKGNILERFSAQQFPDLHSELNLSSLELGDSALYFCASSVEYRGYEQYFGPGTRLTVT.